A single T cell receptor (beta chain) is shown here with its context. CDR3 length: 16 residues. Germline V gene lookup returns CDR1 KGHSH and CDR2 LQKENI. V was pared by 5 bases and J by 2 bases, with 17 bases between. This entry is derived from a study of control samples from healthy donors and cancer patients. Only in-frame clones appear in the TCRdb table, and some are missing; sequencing was by immunoSEQ multiplex PCR. The table has about 100,000 clones, roughly 87% seen once. Material: blood. The TCR sequence derives from a woman aged 45-59 years in good health. The chain recombines TRBV18 with TRBJ2-3; D ambiguous. CDR3 sequence (DNA): TGTGCCAGCTCATACGCGGCAACAACGAACACAGATACGCAGTATTTT. Its translation: CASSYAATTNTDTQYF.